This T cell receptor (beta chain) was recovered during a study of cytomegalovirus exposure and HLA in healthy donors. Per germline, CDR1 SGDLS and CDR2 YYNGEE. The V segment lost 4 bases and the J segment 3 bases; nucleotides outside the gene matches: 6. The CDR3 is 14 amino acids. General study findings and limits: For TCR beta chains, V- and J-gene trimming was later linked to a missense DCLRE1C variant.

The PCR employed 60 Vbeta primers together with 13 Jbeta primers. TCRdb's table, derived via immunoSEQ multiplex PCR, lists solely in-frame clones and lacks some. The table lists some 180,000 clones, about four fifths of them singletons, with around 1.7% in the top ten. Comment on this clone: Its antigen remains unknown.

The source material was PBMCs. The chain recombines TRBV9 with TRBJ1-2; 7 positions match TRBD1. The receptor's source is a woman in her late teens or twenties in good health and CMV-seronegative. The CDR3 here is CASSPAQGYYGYTF. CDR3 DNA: TGTGCCAGCAGCCCAGCACAGGGGTACTATGGCTACACCTTC. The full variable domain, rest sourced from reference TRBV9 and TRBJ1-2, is DSGVTQTPKHLITATGQRVTLRCSPRSGDLSVYWYQQSLDQGLQFLIQYYNGEERAKGNILERFSAQQFPDLHSELNLSSLELGDSALYFCASSPAQGYYGYTFGSGTRLTVV.